A single sample gave rise to the 18 T cell receptor beta chains below, sequenced in a study of T cell responses to AZD1222 COVID-19 vaccine. Sequencing used immunoSEQ multiplex PCR; TCRdb keeps in-frame clones, though not all of them. The sample includes approximately 100,000 clones, 90% of them seen just once. This sample comprised peripheral blood, obtained on day 0 of AZD1222 vaccination. These receptors originate from an adult in good health.

The V gene is TRBV6-5, the J gene TRBJ1-2, with 9 bases lining up with TRBD1. V dropped 6 bases and J dropped 7; count of bases not matched to a gene: 12. The CDR3 loop spans 15 amino acids. In germline, CDR1 is MNHEY, CDR2 SVGAGI. The CDR3 region is CASSRQGESGFGYTF. Written as DNA, the CDR3 is TGTGCCAGCAGCAGACAGGGGGAATCGGGTTTTGGCTACACCTTC.

This CDR3 is CATSDPGQSTDTQYF. As DNA, the CDR3 is TGTGCCACCAGTGACCCCGGACAGTCCACAGATACGCAGTATTTT. This sequence joins TRBV24-1 and TRBJ2-3; possibly TRBD1 for D (6 bases). Between the trimmed V and J ends, which lost 4 bases and 2 bases, there was a span of 12 bases. This CDR3 region has 15 residues. Germline CDR1 reads KGHDR; CDR2 reads SFDVKD.

The chain uses TRBV5-8 and TRBJ2-7; possibly TRBD2 for D (6 bases). Germline V CDR1 and CDR2: SGHTS, YDEGEE. This CDR3 has 15 residues. Trimming removed 2 bases at V and 2 bases at J, with 14 bases between. The CDR3 here is CASSLRTGRTYEQYF. The CDR3 region has the DNA TGTGCCAGCAGCTTAAGGACTGGGAGGACCTACGAGCAGTACTTC. Based on the CDR3 plus reference TRBV5-8 and TRBJ2-7, the full variable domain is EAGVTQSPTHLIKTRGQQATLRCSPISGHTSVYWYQQALGLGLQFLLWYDEGEERNRGNFPPRFSGRQFPNYSSELNVNALELEDSALYLCASSLRTGRTYEQYFGPGTRLTVT.

V usage is TRBV19 and J usage is TRBJ1-5; no clear D. Trimming left V 2 bases short and J 2 bases short, with 16 bases between. The CDR3 has 17 residues. Germline loops: CDR1 LNHDA, CDR2 SQIVND (reference sequence). CDR3: CASSIFLGGVGNQPQHF. The DNA for the CDR3 is TGTGCCAGTAGTATATTTTTAGGCGGAGTTGGCAATCAGCCCCAGCATTTT.

The chain joins TRBV5-8 to TRBJ1-5; D remains unclear. The CDR3 spans 14 residues. In germline, CDR1 is SGHTS, CDR2 YDEGEE. The V and J ends lost 2 bases and 4 bases respectively, with 10 bases between them. The CDR3 here is CASSFGRQNQPQHF. CDR3 nucleotides: TGTGCCAGCAGCTTTGGGCGGCAAAATCAGCCCCAGCATTTT.

Only one count was recorded for this clone. The chain joins TRBV7-3 to TRBJ2-3; 8 bases are shared with TRBD1. V lost 4 bases to trimming and J lost 5 bases; unmatched junction nucleotides: 8. The CDR3 length is 15 residues. Looked up from germline, CDR1 is SGHTA and CDR2 is FQGTGA. The CDR3 DNA sequence: TGTGCCAGCAGCTATCAGGGGGCATCCGGAGATACGCAGTATTTT. Encoded protein: CASSYQGASGDTQYF. The whole variable domain, remainder taken from reference TRBV7-3 and TRBJ2-3, is GAGVSQTPSNKVTEKGKYVELRCDPISGHTALYWYRQSLGQGPEFLIYFQGTGAADDSGLPNDRFFAVRPEGSVSTLKIQRTERGDSAVYLCASSYQGASGDTQYFGPGTRLTVL.

V is TRBV27 and J is TRBJ1-5; D is uncertain. V was clipped by 3 bases and J by 0 bases, with 12 bases between them. Germline CDR1 and CDR2: MNHEY and SMNVEV (reference sequence). The CDR3 covers 16 residues. The CDR3 nucleotides are TGTGCCAGCAGTTTTGGCCCAAGATTTAGCAATCAGCCCCAGCATTTT. This translates into CASSFGPRFSNQPQHF.

The chain is built from TRBV28 and TRBJ1-5, with TRBD1 as a possible D gene (5 bases). With 1 base removed from V and 0 bases from J, the gap between germline ends came to 13 bases. Looked up from germline, CDR1 is MDHEN and CDR2 is SYDVKM. The CDR3 runs 17 residues. CDR3 residues: CASSLFMRGDSNQPQHF. In DNA form, the CDR3 reads TGTGCCAGCAGTTTATTCATGCGGGGGGATAGCAATCAGCCCCAGCATTTT.

The J gene is TRBJ1-2, the V gene TRBV27; TRBD1 might be the D (5 bases). CDR1 and CDR2 (germline): MNHEY, SMNVEV (reference sequence). The CDR3 is made up of 16 amino acids. Trimming removed 6 bases at V and 0 bases at J, with 17 bases between. The CDR3 DNA follows: TGTGCCAGCAGCCCGGGACCTCTGCCCTCTAACTATGGCTACACCTTC. Its translation: CASSPGPLPSNYGYTF.

The gene calls are TRBV28 and TRBJ2-1, with D possibly matching TRBD1 (7 bases). The CDR3 totals 14 residues. V was clipped by 6 bases and J by 4 bases, with 13 bases between them. Germline assignment: CDR1 MDHEN and CDR2 SYDVKM. The CDR3 spells CASSLQGGYNEQFF. For the CDR3, the DNA is TGTGCCAGCAGCCTCCAGGGGGGATACAATGAGCAGTTCTTC.

This sequence joins TRBV6-5 and TRBJ2-7, with D maybe TRBD1 (6 bases). Trimming removed 6 bases from V and 0 bases from J, with 12 bases in between. In germline, CDR1 is MNHEY, CDR2 SVGAGI. The CDR3 covers 14 residues. CDR3 nucleotide sequence: TGTGCCAGCAGCTTCAGGGGAGCCTCCTACGAGCAGTACTTC. Its translation is CASSFRGASYEQYF.

The CDR3 nucleotides are TGTGCCACCCACACCGGAAACATTCAGTACTTC. Residues: CATHTGNIQYF. The J gene is TRBJ2-4, the V gene TRBV6-5; D is unresolved. The CDR3 length is 11 residues. CDR1 and CDR2 (germline): MNHEY, SVGAGI. The V gene lost 10 bases and the J gene lost 6 bases, with 10 bases spanning the gap.

The chain uses TRBV5-6 and TRBJ2-5; no reliable D call. The germline gives CDR1 SGHDT, CDR2 YYEEEE. V lost 0 bases to trimming and J lost 1 base, with 4 bases between them. This CDR3 has 13 residues. CDR3 sequence (DNA): TGTGCCAGCAGCTTGGGGCCCCAAGAGACCCAGTACTTC. Amino acid sequence: CASSLGPQETQYF. Full variable domain (remainder filled in from reference TRBV5-6 and TRBJ2-5): DAGVTQSPTHLIKTRGQQVTLRCSPKSGHDTVSWYQQALGQGPQFIFQYYEEEERQRGNFPDRFSGHQFPNYSSELNVNALLLGDSALYLCASSLGPQETQYFGPGTRLLVL.

The chain is built from TRBV28 and TRBJ1-5, with no clear D. CDR3 length equals 15 residues. Germline V gene lookup returns CDR1 MDHEN and CDR2 SYDVKM. The germline V and J ends were trimmed by 4 bases and 1 base, with 11 bases remaining between them. The CDR3 here is CASSSLPWSNQPQHF. CDR3 nucleotide sequence: TGTGCCAGCAGTTCGCTACCTTGGAGCAATCAGCCCCAGCATTTT.

This rearrangement joins TRBV15 to TRBJ1-4, with TRBD1 matching 10 bases. The germline V gene has CDR1 LNHNV and CDR2 YYDKDF (reference sequence). The CDR3 covers 14 residues. J lost 11 bases, V lost 5 bases, and 8 bases had no gene match. CDR3 DNA sequence: TGTGCCACCAGCTGGGACAGGGGACCGGAGAAACTGTTTTTT. Encoded protein: CATSWDRGPEKLFF.

This sequence joins TRBV9 and TRBJ2-1; D gene ambiguous. Looked up from germline, CDR1 is SGDLS and CDR2 is YYNGEE. The CDR3 consists of 14 residues. V was cut by 4 bases and J by 5 bases, with 13 bases left in between. The CDR3 is CASSLSGRNNEQFF. The CDR3 region has the DNA TGTGCCAGCAGCTTATCGGGCCGAAACAATGAGCAGTTCTTC.

This sequence joins TRBV24-1 and TRBJ1-2; 10 nucleotides align to TRBD1. Germline V gives CDR1 KGHDR, CDR2 SFDVKD. V lost 4 bases and J lost 8; bases outside the gene matches: 6. The CDR3 runs 14 residues. This CDR3 reads CATSDPGQGGGYTF. CDR3 coding DNA: TGTGCCACCAGTGACCCCGGACAGGGGGGCGGCTACACCTTC.

The rearrangement joins TRBV9 to TRBJ2-3; D uncertain. Germline V CDR1 and CDR2: SGDLS, YYNGEE. The CDR3 covers 12 residues. V lost 3 bases, J lost 2 bases, and 4 bases lay in between. CDR3 in DNA: TGTGCCAGCAGCGCGACCACAGATACGCAGTATTTT. Protein product: CASSATTDTQYF.